The present T cell receptor (beta chain) was sequenced within a study of blood T cells in healthy people across ages. Study-level background: Per two T cells, about one barcoded beta molecule was captured through template switching.

Alongside a J-beta primer mix, a sample-barcoded 5' primer served in a second PCR lasting about 7 to 12 cycles. One entry per CDR3 protein, called by TCRdb with MiXCR from the 5' RACE reads. The data show 500,000 to 650,000 distinct CDR3 sequences, about 29% seen once. V lost 5 bases and J 3 bases, leaving 12 bases between the germline ends. CDR3 length: 13 residues. Per the germline V gene, CDR1 is DFQATT and CDR2 is SNEGSKA (reference sequence). A word on this clonotype: The antigen is undetermined.

Study outcomes and limitations: The recorded TCR beta diversity per million T cells decreased in a roughly linear manner with age. CMV status of donors was not determined, possibly confounding expanded clonotype changes.

These data also formed part of another study, on T cells of mothers and their children. From that second work: The donors comprised about 6 children and their three healthy Caucasian mothers.

This receptor was taken from a boy aged 2-15 years in good health. Sequencing input: blood. The rearrangement uses TRBV20-1 and TRBJ2-3; tentatively, D is TRBD2 (7 bases). This chain's CDR3 is CSALRGGTDTQYF. For the CDR3, the DNA is TGCAGTGCTCTTAGGGGGGGGACAGATACGCAGTATTTT.